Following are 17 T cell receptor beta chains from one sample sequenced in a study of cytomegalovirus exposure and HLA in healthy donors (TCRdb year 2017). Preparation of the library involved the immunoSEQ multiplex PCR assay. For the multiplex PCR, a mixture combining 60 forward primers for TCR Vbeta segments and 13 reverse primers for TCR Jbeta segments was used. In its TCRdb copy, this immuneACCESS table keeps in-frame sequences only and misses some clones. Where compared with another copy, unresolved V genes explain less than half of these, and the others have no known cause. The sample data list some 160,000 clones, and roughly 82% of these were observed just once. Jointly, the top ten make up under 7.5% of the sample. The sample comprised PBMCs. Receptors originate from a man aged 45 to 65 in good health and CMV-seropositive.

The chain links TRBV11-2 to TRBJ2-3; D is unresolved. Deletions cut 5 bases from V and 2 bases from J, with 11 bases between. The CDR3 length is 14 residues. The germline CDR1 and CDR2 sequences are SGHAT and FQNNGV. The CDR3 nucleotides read TGTGCCAGCAGCCCTGACACCTTCACAGATACGCAGTATTTT. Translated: CASSPDTFTDTQYF. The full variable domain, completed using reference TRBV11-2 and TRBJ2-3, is EAGVAQSPRYKIIEKRQSVAFWCNPISGHATLYWYQQILGQGPKLLIQFQNNGVVDDSQLPKDRFSAERLKGVDSTLKIQPAKLEDSAVYLCASSPDTFTDTQYFGPGTRLTVL.

CDR3 residues: CASSPSGGYEQYF. The CDR3 coding sequence is TGTGCCAGCAGCCCAAGCGGGGGTTACGAGCAGTACTTC. The chain has TRBV9 and TRBJ2-7, with 8 bases matching TRBD2. CDR3 size: 13 residues. Germline CDR1 SGDLS, CDR2 YYNGEE. V lost 4 bases, J lost 4 bases, and 4 bases stayed unmatched.

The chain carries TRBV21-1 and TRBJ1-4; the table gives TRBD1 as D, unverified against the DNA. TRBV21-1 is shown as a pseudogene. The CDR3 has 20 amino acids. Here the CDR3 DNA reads TGTGCCAGCAGCAAGGGCAGGCCGTGTGACAGGGGGCAAGGTAATGAAAAACTGTTTTTT. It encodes CASSKGRPCDRGQGNEKLFF.

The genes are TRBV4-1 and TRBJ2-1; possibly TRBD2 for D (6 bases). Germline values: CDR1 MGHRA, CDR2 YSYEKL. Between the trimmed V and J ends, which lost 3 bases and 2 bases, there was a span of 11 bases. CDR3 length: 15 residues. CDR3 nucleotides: TGCGCCAGCAGCCAGGGCGGGATGGCCTACAATGAGCAGTTCTTC. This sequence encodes CASSQGGMAYNEQFF.

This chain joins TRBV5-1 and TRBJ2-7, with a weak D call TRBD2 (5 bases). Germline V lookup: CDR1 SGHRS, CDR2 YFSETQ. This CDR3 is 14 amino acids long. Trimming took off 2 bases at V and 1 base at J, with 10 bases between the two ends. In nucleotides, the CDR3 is TGCGCCAGCAGCTTAAACGGGGAATCCTACGAGCAGTACTTC. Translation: CASSLNGESYEQYF.

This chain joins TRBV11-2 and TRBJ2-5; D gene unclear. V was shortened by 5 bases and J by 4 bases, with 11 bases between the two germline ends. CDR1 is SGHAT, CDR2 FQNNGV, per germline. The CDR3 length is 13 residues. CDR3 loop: CASSPARRETQYF. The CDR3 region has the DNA TGTGCCAGCAGCCCAGCGCGCAGAGAGACCCAGTACTTC.

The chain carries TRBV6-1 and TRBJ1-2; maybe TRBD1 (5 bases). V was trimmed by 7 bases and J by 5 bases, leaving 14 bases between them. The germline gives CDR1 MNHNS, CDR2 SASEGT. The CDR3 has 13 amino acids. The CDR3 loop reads CASNPQGRYGYTF. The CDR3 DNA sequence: TGTGCCAGCAATCCGCAGGGTCGGTATGGCTACACCTTC.

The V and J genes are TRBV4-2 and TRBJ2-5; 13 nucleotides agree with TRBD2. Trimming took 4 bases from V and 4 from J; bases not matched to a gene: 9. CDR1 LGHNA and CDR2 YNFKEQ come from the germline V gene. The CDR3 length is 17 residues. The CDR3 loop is CASSPQGTSGAAETQYF. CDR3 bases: TGTGCCAGCAGCCCCCAGGGGACTAGCGGGGCTGCAGAGACCCAGTACTTC.

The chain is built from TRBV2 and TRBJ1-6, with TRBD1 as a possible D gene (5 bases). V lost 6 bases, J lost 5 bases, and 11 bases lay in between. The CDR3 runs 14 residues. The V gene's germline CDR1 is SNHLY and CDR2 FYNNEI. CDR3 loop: CASSVTVNNSPLHF. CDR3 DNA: TGTGCCAGCAGCGTGACAGTCAATAATTCACCCCTCCACTTT.

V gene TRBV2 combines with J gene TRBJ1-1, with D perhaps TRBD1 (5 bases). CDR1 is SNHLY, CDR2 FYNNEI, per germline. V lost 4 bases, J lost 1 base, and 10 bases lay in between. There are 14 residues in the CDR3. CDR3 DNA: TGTGCCAGCAGTGGGAGCAGGGCGAACACTGAAGCTTTCTTT. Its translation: CASSGSRANTEAFF.

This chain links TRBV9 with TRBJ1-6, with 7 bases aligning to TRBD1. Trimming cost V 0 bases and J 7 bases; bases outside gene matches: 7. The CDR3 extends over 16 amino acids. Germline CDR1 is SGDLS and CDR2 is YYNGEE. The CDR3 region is CASSVDPLTGNSPLHF. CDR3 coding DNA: TGTGCCAGCAGCGTAGACCCTTTGACAGGGAATTCACCCCTCCACTTT.

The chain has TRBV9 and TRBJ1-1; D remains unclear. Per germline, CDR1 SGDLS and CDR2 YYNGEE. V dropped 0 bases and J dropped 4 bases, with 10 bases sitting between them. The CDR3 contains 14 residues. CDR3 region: CASSVAVESTEAFF. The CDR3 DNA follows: TGTGCCAGCAGCGTAGCTGTAGAGAGCACTGAAGCTTTCTTT.

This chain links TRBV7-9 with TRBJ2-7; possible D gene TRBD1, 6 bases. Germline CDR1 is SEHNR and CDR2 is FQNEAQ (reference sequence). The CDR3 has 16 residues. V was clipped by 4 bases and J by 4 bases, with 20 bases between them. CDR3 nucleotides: TGTGCCAGCAGCTCGAGGGACACCCCCTCTGAGTACGAGCAGTACTTC. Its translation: CASSSRDTPSEYEQYF.

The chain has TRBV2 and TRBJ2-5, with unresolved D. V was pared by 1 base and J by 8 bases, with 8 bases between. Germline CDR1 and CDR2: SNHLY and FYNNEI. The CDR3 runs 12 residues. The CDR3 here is CASSEVVATQYF. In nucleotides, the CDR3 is TGTGCCAGCAGTGAAGTTGTGGCAACCCAGTACTTC. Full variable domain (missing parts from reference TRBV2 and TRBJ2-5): EPEVTQTPSHQVTQMGQEVILRCVPISNHLYFYWYRQILGQKVEFLVSFYNNEISEKSEIFDDQFSVERPDGSNFTLKIRSTKLEDSAMYFCASSEVVATQYFGPGTRLLVL.

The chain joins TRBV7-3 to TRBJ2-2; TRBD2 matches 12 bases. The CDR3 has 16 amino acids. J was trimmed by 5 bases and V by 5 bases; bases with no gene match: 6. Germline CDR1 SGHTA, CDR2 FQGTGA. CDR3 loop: CASSTSSGGVTGELFF. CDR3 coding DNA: TGTGCCAGCAGCACCTCTAGCGGGGGGGTAACCGGGGAGCTGTTTTTT.

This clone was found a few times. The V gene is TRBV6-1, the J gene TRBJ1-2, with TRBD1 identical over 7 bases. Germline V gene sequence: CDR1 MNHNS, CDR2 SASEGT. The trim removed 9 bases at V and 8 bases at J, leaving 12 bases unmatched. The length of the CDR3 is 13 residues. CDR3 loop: CASGPDRDGGYTF. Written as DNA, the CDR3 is TGTGCCAGTGGACCCGACAGGGACGGGGGCTACACCTTC.

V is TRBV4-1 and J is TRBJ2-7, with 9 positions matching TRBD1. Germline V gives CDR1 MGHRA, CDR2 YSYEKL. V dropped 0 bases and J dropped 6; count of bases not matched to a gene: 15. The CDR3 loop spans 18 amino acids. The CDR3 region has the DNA TGCGCCAGCAGCCAAGAATCCTTGAGAACAGGGGGCATGGGCGAGCAGTACTTC. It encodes CASSQESLRTGGMGEQYF.